The next 20 T cell receptor beta chains were all read from a single sample in a study of T cells in localized non-small cell lung cancer. The assay was immunoSEQ multiplex PCR, and TCRdb's table has in-frame clones only and misses some. Here the sample spans fewer than 1,000 clones, about 20% being singletons. The sequencing here drew on lung tumor tissue, taken before any cancer treatment. These receptors all come from a female donor over 55 with stage II squamous cell lung carcinoma.

This clone came up a few times. The V gene is TRBV19, the J gene TRBJ1-2; D possibly corresponds to TRBD1 (5 bases). Germline CDR1 reads LNHDA; CDR2 reads SQIVND (reference sequence). This CDR3 is 13 amino acids long. V shed 2 bases and J shed 2 bases, with 6 bases lying between them. CDR3 loop: CASSIRTNYGYTF. The CDR3, as DNA: TGTGCCAGTAGTATAAGGACAAACTATGGCTACACCTTC.

The chain combines TRBV5-1 with TRBJ1-1; D ambiguous. Germline-derived CDR1 and CDR2 are SGHRS and YFSETQ. The CDR3 runs 15 residues. V was clipped by 3 bases and J by 0 bases, with 12 bases between them. The CDR3 is CASSSTLGVNTEAFF. The CDR3 bases are TGCGCCAGCAGCTCAACTCTCGGGGTGAACACTGAAGCTTTCTTT.

There are a few counts of this clone. The genes are TRBV30 and TRBJ1-6; a weak D match, TRBD1 (5 bases). Trimming removed 6 bases from V and 0 bases from J, with 12 bases in between. The CDR3 contains 15 residues. Germline values: CDR1 GTSNPN, CDR2 SVGIG (reference sequence). The CDR3: CACGAVSSYNSPLHF. The DNA of the CDR3 is TGTGCCTGCGGGGCAGTCAGCTCCTATAATTCACCCCTCCACTTT.

The sample holds a few counts of this clone. The chain joins TRBV5-1 to TRBJ2-1; TRBD2 aligns across 7 bases. This CDR3 is built from 14 residues. J gave up 5 bases and V 2 bases, and 4 bases lay outside the gene matches. Germline V lookup: CDR1 SGHRS, CDR2 YFSETQ. The DNA of the CDR3 is TGCGCCAGCAGCTTAGAGCGGGGCAACAATGAGCAGTTCTTC. Its translation: CASSLERGNNEQFF.

This clone was observed a few times. The genes are TRBV14 and TRBJ1-4; a possible D gene is TRBD1 (5 bases). V was cut by 4 bases and J by 5 bases, with 8 bases left in between. The CDR3 is made up of 13 amino acids. Germline V lookup: CDR1 SGHDN, CDR2 FVKESK. The CDR3 sequence: CASSRQLNEKLFF. Written as DNA, the CDR3 is TGTGCCAGCAGCCGACAGCTAAATGAAAAACTGTTTTTT.

The chain employs TRBV28 and TRBJ1-1; 7 positions match TRBD1. The CDR3 extends over 16 amino acids. The V gene's germline CDR1 is MDHEN and CDR2 SYDVKM. The V gene end was trimmed by 6 bases and the J gene end by 4 bases; junction bases not matched to a gene: 14. The CDR3, as DNA: TGTGCCAGCAGCAGACGCCTAGGGACAGCCGTCACTGAAGCTTTCTTT. Amino acids: CASSRRLGTAVTEAFF.

This clone turned up a few times. The CDR3 DNA follows: TGTGCCAGCAGTTTGCCGACAGGAATACACACTGAAGCTTTCTTT. Its protein product is CASSLPTGIHTEAFF. This sequence joins TRBV28 and TRBJ1-1; D may be TRBD1 (6 bases). Looked up from germline, CDR1 is MDHEN and CDR2 is SYDVKM. Trimming stripped 3 bases from V and 3 bases from J, with 14 bases between. The CDR3 has 15 amino acids. Full variable domain (outside the CDR3, taken from reference TRBV28 and TRBJ1-1): DVKVTQSSRYLVKRTGEKVFLECVQDMDHENMFWYRQDPGLGLRLIYFSYDVKMKEKGDIPEGYSVSREKKERFSLILESASTNQTSMYLCASSLPTGIHTEAFFGQGTRLTVV.

DNA of the CDR3: TGTGCCTGGAGTCCTGGGGATACGCAGTATTTT. Translation: CAWSPGDTQYF. V gene TRBV30 combines with J gene TRBJ2-3, with D hard to call. Per germline, CDR1 GTSNPN and CDR2 SVGIG (reference sequence). CDR3 length: 11 amino acids. Deletions cut 2 bases from V and 6 bases from J, with 6 bases between. Complete variable domain (other parts from reference TRBV30 and TRBJ2-3): SQTIHQWPATLVQPVGSPLSLECTVEGTSNPNLYWYRQAAGRGLQLLFYSVGIGQISSEVPQNLSASRPQDRQFILSSKKLLLSDSGFYLCAWSPGDTQYFGPGTRLTVL.

This clone was counted only a few times. The chain employs TRBV11-3 and TRBJ1-1; 7 nucleotides agree with TRBD1. Germline CDR1 SGHNT, CDR2 YENEEA. V was pared by 5 bases and J by 8 bases, with 11 bases of the junction left unmatched. The CDR3 loop spans 14 amino acids. The chain's CDR3 is CASSRGGPSGEAFF. The CDR3 bases are TGTGCCAGCAGCCGAGGGGGCCCGAGTGGGGAAGCTTTCTTT.

This clone is a singleton in its sample. The rearrangement joins TRBV11-3 to TRBJ2-1, with 8 bases that match TRBD1. The CDR3 has 18 residues. The junction had 14 bases not matched to a gene; V was cut back by 3 bases and J by 4 bases. CDR1 is SGHNT, CDR2 YENEEA, per germline. The CDR3 sequence: CASSLDIGQGNGYNEQFF. The CDR3 DNA sequence: TGTGCCAGCAGCTTGGATATAGGACAGGGTAACGGGTACAATGAGCAGTTCTTC.

The table lists this clone with a few counts. V and J are TRBV19 and TRBJ1-1, with TRBD1 matching over 8 bases. Germline loops: CDR1 LNHDA, CDR2 SQIVND (reference sequence). V trimming: 6 bases; J trimming: 0 bases; junction bases outside the gene matches: 9. The CDR3 covers 16 residues. CDR3 DNA sequence: TGTGCCAGTAGATCCCCCCCGGGACAGGTGAACACTGAAGCTTTCTTT. Translated, it gives CASRSPPGQVNTEAFF.

The chain employs TRBV28 and TRBJ2-7; TRBD2 matches 10 bases. Per germline, CDR1 MDHEN and CDR2 SYDVKM. Unmatched junction bases numbered 6, after V lost 5 bases and J lost 2 bases. The CDR3 runs to 15 residues. CDR3 in amino acids: CASSPGTSATYEQYF. In DNA form, the CDR3 reads TGTGCCAGCAGTCCCGGGACTAGCGCCACCTACGAGCAGTACTTC.

The CDR3: CASSLRGNEQFF. CDR3 coding DNA: TGTGCCAGTAGTTTGAGGGGAAACGAGCAGTTCTTC. V usage is TRBV19 and J usage is TRBJ2-1, with D possibly called TRBD1 or TRBD2 (5 bases each). CDR3 size: 12 residues. Trimming shortened V by 5 bases and J by 10 bases, and 12 bases separated the two germline ends. The germline gives CDR1 LNHDA, CDR2 SQIVND (reference sequence).

This clone was seen more than once but under ten times. The J gene is TRBJ2-7, the V gene TRBV11-3, with 10 bases that match TRBD2. Germline V gene data show CDR1 as SGHNT and CDR2 as YENEEA. The V segment lost 8 bases and the J segment 2 bases; nucleotides outside the gene matches: 12. The CDR3 runs 16 residues. CDR3 sequence reads: CASALQAGGIPYEQYF. CDR3 coding DNA: TGTGCCAGCGCTTTACAAGCGGGGGGGATACCCTACGAGCAGTACTTC.

The CDR3 DNA is TGCGCCAGCAGCCGTAGTTCGAGGGAAGTTGATGGCTACACCTTC. Protein product: CASSRSSREVDGYTF. The chain employs TRBV4-1 and TRBJ1-2; D remains ambiguous. V lost 4 bases to trimming and J lost 6 bases, with 18 bases between them. CDR3 length: 15 amino acids. CDR1 and CDR2 (germline): MGHRA, YSYEKL.

This clone was detected a few times. V and J are TRBV11-3 and TRBJ1-1; D gene ambiguous. Trimming removed 5 bases at V and 0 bases at J, with 22 bases between. This CDR3 contains 18 residues. Germline assignment: CDR1 SGHNT and CDR2 YENEEA. CDR3 sequence: CASSPAPPTYSMNTEAFF. CDR3 sequence (DNA): TGTGCCAGCAGCCCAGCCCCTCCCACTTATTCCATGAACACTGAAGCTTTCTTT.

This clone was detected only a few times. J is TRBJ1-5 and V is TRBV28; 9 nucleotides match TRBD1. CDR3 size: 18 residues. With 2 bases clipped from V and 1 base from J, the junction kept 9 bases outside the gene matches. Germline CDR1 is MDHEN and CDR2 is SYDVKM. As DNA, the CDR3 is TGTGCCAGCAGTTTAACAGGGGGCGCTTCATTAAGCAATCAGCCCCAGCATTTT. As protein: CASSLTGGASLSNQPQHF.

V usage is TRBV11-3 and J usage is TRBJ2-7, with D maybe TRBD1 (5 bases). The CDR3 sequence is 14 residues long. V was shortened by 6 bases and J by 4 bases, with 16 bases between the two germline ends. CDR1 SGHNT and CDR2 YENEEA come from the germline V gene. CDR3 DNA sequence: TGTGCCAGCAGTCCTACGTTCCAGGGTTACGAGCAGTACTTC. Translating it yields CASSPTFQGYEQYF.

This chain uses TRBV30 with TRBJ2-7; tentative D call: TRBD1 (6 bases). This CDR3 is built from 16 residues. The V gene lost 0 bases and the J gene lost 2 bases, with 17 bases spanning the gap. Per germline, CDR1 GTSNPN and CDR2 SVGIG (reference sequence). CDR3 residues: CAWSVNRGAGAYEQYF. The CDR3 nucleotides read TGTGCCTGGAGTGTAAATCGTGGGGCAGGGGCCTACGAGCAGTACTTC.

This clone qualifies as medium-sized (0.01 to 0.1%). The V and J genes are TRBV11-3 and TRBJ2-4; D might be TRBD1 (6 bases). CDR1 SGHNT and CDR2 YENEEA come from the germline V gene. V lost 5 bases, J lost 0 bases, and 14 bases lay in between. There are 16 residues in the CDR3. The CDR3 DNA is TGTGCCAGCAGCCTTGGGACACTTCTAGCCAAAAACATTCAGTACTTC. Protein product: CASSLGTLLAKNIQYF. Variable domain in full (rest from reference TRBV11-3 and TRBJ2-4): EAGVVQSPRYKIIEKKQPVAFWCNPISGHNTLYWYLQNLGQGPELLIRYENEEAVDDSQLPKDRFSAERLKGVDSTLKIQPAELGDSAVYLCASSLGTLLAKNIQYFGAGTRLSVL.